These 23 T cell receptor beta chains came from one sample sequenced in a study of CD4 T cell repertoires in COVID-19. No culture step preceded sequencing of the ex vivo isolated memory T cells. Sequenced by immunoSEQ multiplex PCR; TCRdb stores in-frame clones only, minus some. The data show about 24,000 clones, over 90% seen once. The sample consisted of circulating follicular helper CD4+ T cells (cTfh) from blood, taken before the COVID-19 pandemic. These receptors were taken from a human donor who had COVID-19.

V usage is TRBV18 and J usage is TRBJ1-1; a possible D gene is TRBD1 (5 bases). CDR1 is KGHSH and CDR2 is LQKENI in the germline V gene. There are 14 residues in the CDR3. Trimming left V 6 bases short and J 6 bases short, with 17 bases between. CDR3 amino acids: CASSPIRERAEAFF. The CDR3, as DNA: TGTGCCAGCTCCCCCATCAGGGAACGGGCTGAAGCTTTCTTT.

The chain employs TRBV2 and TRBJ2-2; 9 nucleotides match TRBD2. CDR1 and CDR2 from the germline V gene are SNHLY and FYNNEI. The V and J ends lost 7 bases and 6 bases, in that order; junction bases with no gene match: 9. The CDR3 runs to 15 residues. The CDR3 loop reads CASTTGRGGAGELFF. DNA of the CDR3: TGTGCCAGCACAACCGGGCGGGGGGGAGCCGGGGAGCTGTTTTTT.

The rearrangement joins TRBV19 to TRBJ1-2, with 9 bases identical to TRBD1. V gave up 6 bases and J gave up 4 bases; unmatched junction bases: 6. The CDR3 extends over 14 amino acids. The germline gives CDR1 LNHDA, CDR2 SQIVND (reference sequence). The CDR3 sequence: CASSPETGGYGYTF. CDR3 DNA sequence: TGTGCCAGTAGCCCAGAGACAGGGGGCTATGGCTACACCTTC.

The rearrangement uses TRBV5-4 and TRBJ2-3; 7 bases are shared with TRBD1. J was trimmed by 4 bases and V by 7 bases; bases with no gene match: 6. Germline lookup yields CDR1 SGHNT and CDR2 YYREEE (reference sequence). There are 13 residues in the CDR3. The CDR3 here is CASYRGGADTQYF. For the CDR3, the DNA is TGTGCCAGCTATAGAGGGGGCGCAGATACGCAGTATTTT.

The chain combines TRBV19 with TRBJ2-1, with TRBD1 matching over 7 bases. CDR1 is LNHDA, CDR2 SQIVND, per germline (reference sequence). The CDR3 is 14 amino acids. The V and J ends lost 10 bases and 5 bases, in that order; junction bases with no gene match: 11. The CDR3 loop is CATTLSGTDNEQFF. CDR3 bases: TGTGCCACCACTCTGTCCGGGACAGACAATGAGCAGTTCTTC.

This clone was counted a single time. The chain recombines TRBV5-1 with TRBJ2-5; D perhaps matches TRBD2 (5 bases). V was shortened by 7 bases and J by 1 base, with 17 bases between the two germline ends. Germline CDR1 SGHRS, CDR2 YFSETQ. This CDR3 region has 15 residues. CDR3 nucleotides: TGCGCCAGCCGAGCAGTAACGGGAACCCAAGAGACCCAGTACTTC. Residues: CASRAVTGTQETQYF.

The rearrangement uses TRBV7-2 and TRBJ1-2; D unclear. Germline CDR1 and CDR2: SGHTA and FQGNSA. The V end lost 4 bases, the J end lost 1 base, and 4 bases lay between the germline ends. This CDR3 has 12 amino acids. The CDR3 here is CASSSINYGYTF. CDR3 sequence (DNA): TGTGCCAGCAGCTCTATTAACTATGGCTACACCTTC.

The CDR3 here is CASSPPLGGTGEQYF. The CDR3 nucleotides are TGTGCCAGCAGTCCCCCTTTGGGGGGGACTGGCGAGCAGTACTTC. This chain connects TRBV6-5 to TRBJ2-7, with TRBD2 identical over 7 bases. The CDR3 has 15 residues. Germline-derived CDR1 and CDR2 are MNHEY and SVGAGI. V trimming: 5 bases; J trimming: 6 bases; junction bases outside the gene matches: 13.

Here the CDR3 reads CASNWREGGNEQFF. CDR3 in DNA: TGTGCCTCAAATTGGAGGGAAGGAGGCAATGAGCAGTTCTTC. J is TRBJ2-1 and V is TRBV19, with D possibly being TRBD2 (6 bases). Trimming took 11 bases from V and 6 from J, leaving 20 bases between them. Germline V gene data show CDR1 as LNHDA and CDR2 as SQIVND (reference sequence). The CDR3 totals 14 residues.

The chain joins TRBV29-1 to TRBJ1-1; 7 bases line up with TRBD1. The CDR3 covers 13 residues. Trimming took 5 bases from V and 0 from J; bases not matched to a gene: 3. Per the germline V gene, CDR1 is SQVTM and CDR2 is ANQGSEA. In nucleotides, the CDR3 is TGCAGCGTTACAGGGGTCATGAACACTGAAGCTTTCTTT. Translating gives CSVTGVMNTEAFF.

The gene calls are TRBV7-2 and TRBJ2-5; 16 nucleotides line up with TRBD2. Germline trimming cut 0 bases from V and 11 bases from J; bases unmatched to any gene: 9. The germline gives CDR1 SGHTA, CDR2 FQGNSA. CDR3 length equals 17 residues. CDR3 DNA: TGTGCCAGCAGCTTAGCGCACGGGACTAGCGGGAGGGGAGAGCAGTACTTC. It codes for CASSLAHGTSGRGEQYF. Based on the CDR3 plus reference TRBV7-2 and TRBJ2-5, the full variable domain is GAGVSQSPSNKVTEKGKDVELRCDPISGHTALYWYRQSLGQGLEFLIYFQGNSAPDKSGLPSDRFSAERTGGSVSTLTIQRTQQEDSAVYLCASSLAHGTSGRGEQYFGPGTRLLVL.

This clone was observed a single time. The J gene is TRBJ1-3, the V gene TRBV28; the match to TRBD1 covers 10 bases. V was clipped by 5 bases and J by 7 bases; unmatched bases: 5. The CDR3 spans 14 residues. The germline gives CDR1 MDHEN, CDR2 SYDVKM. The CDR3 sequence: CASSGTGVLNTIYF. The CDR3 DNA is TGTGCCAGCAGTGGGACAGGGGTTTTGAACACCATATATTTT. The complete variable domain, with remaining parts taken from reference TRBV28 and TRBJ1-3, reads DVKVTQSSRYLVKRTGEKVFLECVQDMDHENMFWYRQDPGLGLRLIYFSYDVKMKEKGDIPEGYSVSREKKERFSLILESASTNQTSMYLCASSGTGVLNTIYFGEGSWLTVV.

The chain employs TRBV7-8 and TRBJ1-5; no definite D call. Germline lookup yields CDR1 SGHVS and CDR2 FQNEAQ. V was trimmed by 8 bases and J by 5 bases, leaving 10 bases between them. This CDR3 has 12 amino acids. The CDR3 sequence is CASGRADQPQHF. As DNA, the CDR3 is TGTGCCAGCGGCAGAGCGGATCAGCCCCAGCATTTT. The whole variable domain, filled in from reference TRBV7-8 and TRBJ1-5, reads GAGVSQSPRYKVAKRGQDVALRCDPISGHVSLFWYQQALGQGPEFLTYFQNEAQLDKSGLPSDRFFAERPEGSVSTLKIQRTQQEDSAVYLCASGRADQPQHFGDGTRLSIL.

CDR3 in DNA: TGTGCCAGCAGCATCACTAGCGGGAGGGGAGAGACCCAGTACTTC. It codes for CASSITSGRGETQYF. The chain is built from TRBV9 and TRBJ2-5, with 13 bases aligning to TRBD2. Unmatched junction bases numbered 4, after V lost 4 bases and J lost 4 bases. The V gene's germline CDR1 is SGDLS and CDR2 YYNGEE. CDR3 size: 15 residues. Full variable domain (missing parts from reference TRBV9 and TRBJ2-5): DSGVTQTPKHLITATGQRVTLRCSPRSGDLSVYWYQQSLDQGLQFLIQYYNGEERAKGNILERFSAQQFPDLHSELNLSSLELGDSALYFCASSITSGRGETQYFGPGTRLLVL.

The CDR3 loop is CASSKGGPTKQETQYF. The CDR3 DNA is TGTGCCAGCAGCAAAGGGGGACCGACGAAACAAGAGACCCAGTACTTC. The rearrangement joins TRBV5-4 to TRBJ2-5; the D gene is possibly TRBD1 (6 bases). V was cut by 4 bases and J by 2 bases, with 18 bases left in between. This CDR3 spans 16 amino acids. CDR1 and CDR2 from the germline V gene are SGHNT and YYREEE (reference sequence).

The rearrangement uses TRBV15 and TRBJ2-7; D is possibly TRBD1 (5 bases). There are 14 residues in the CDR3. Trimming cost V 3 bases and J 0 bases, with 9 bases left between them. CDR1 and CDR2 from the germline V gene are LNHNV and YYDKDF (reference sequence). Here the CDR3 reads CATSSNRNSYEQYF. The DNA of the CDR3 is TGTGCCACCAGCAGTAACAGGAACTCCTACGAGCAGTACTTC.

As DNA, the CDR3 is TGTGCCAGCTGGGGACTAGCGGGAGCTAACGAGCAGTACTTC. Translated: CASWGLAGANEQYF. The rearrangement uses TRBV6-1 and TRBJ2-7; 14 bases fit TRBD2. Germline V gene lookup returns CDR1 MNHNS and CDR2 SASEGT. This CDR3 contains 14 residues. The V gene end was trimmed by 8 bases and the J gene end by 5 bases; junction bases not matched to a gene: 5.

The V call is TRBV6-5, the J call TRBJ2-2, with D tentatively TRBD2 (5 bases). The CDR3 is 15 residues long. Germline CDR1 MNHEY, CDR2 SVGAGI. V was shortened by 6 bases and J by 6 bases, with 17 bases between the two germline ends. The CDR3 region is CASRTTRVRSGELFF. The CDR3 DNA is TGTGCCAGCAGAACTACTAGAGTACGTTCCGGGGAGCTGTTTTTT.

In this sample, this clone turned up once. This chain links TRBV19 with TRBJ1-2; 9 positions match TRBD1. Germline V gene data show CDR1 as LNHDA and CDR2 as SQIVND (reference sequence). The V segment lost 4 bases and the J segment 7 bases; nucleotides outside the gene matches: 7. The CDR3 length is 14 residues. The CDR3 protein is CASSTGQGRSGYTF. The CDR3 DNA follows: TGTGCCAGTAGTACTGGACAGGGGAGGAGTGGCTACACCTTC.

This sequence joins TRBV2 and TRBJ2-7, with 8 bases fitting TRBD1. Germline V gene data show CDR1 as SNHLY and CDR2 as FYNNEI. CDR3 length equals 21 residues. The ends lost 1 base at V and 2 bases at J; junction bases unmatched: 22. CDR3 nucleotides: TGTGCCAGCAGTGAAGATTTCCCCCAGGGGGCTATGACGGGGTTCACCTACGAGCAGTACTTC. It specifies CASSEDFPQGAMTGFTYEQYF.

The chain has TRBV7-2 and TRBJ1-5, with 7 bases fitting TRBD1. The CDR3 contains 15 residues. The germline CDR1 and CDR2 sequences are SGHTA and FQGNSA. With 3 bases clipped from V and 7 bases from J, the junction kept 9 bases outside the gene matches. CDR3 sequence: CASSFGQVGLQPQHF. In DNA form, the CDR3 reads TGTGCCAGCAGCTTTGGACAGGTTGGGTTGCAGCCCCAGCATTTT.

The chain employs TRBV5-1 and TRBJ2-6; D gene uncertain. This CDR3 has 16 amino acids. Germline-derived CDR1 and CDR2 are SGHRS and YFSETQ. V was cut by 0 bases and J by 1 base, with 8 bases left in between. CDR3 region: CASSLGGQSGANVLTF. For the CDR3, the DNA is TGCGCCAGCAGCTTGGGTGGGCAGTCTGGGGCCAACGTCCTGACTTTC.

The chain couples TRBV2 to TRBJ2-1; D possibly corresponds to TRBD2 (5 bases). The V gene's germline CDR1 is SNHLY and CDR2 FYNNEI. Trimming took off 6 bases at V and 10 bases at J, with 13 bases between the two ends. The CDR3 is 12 amino acids. CDR3: CASRALPGEQFF. In DNA, the CDR3 is TGTGCCAGCAGGGCCCTCCCGGGGGAGCAGTTCTTC.